This T cell receptor beta chain derives from a study of beta chain features in type 1 diabetes. Study-level information: All samples together contributed some 100,000,000 sorted cells for examination. Study-wide results and caveats: All four CD4+ subsets of Type 1 diabetes patients contained TCRB CDR3s that were moderately but significantly shorter. There were fewer insertions and more deletions at the VDJ junctions of type 1 diabetes patients.

Sorting with CD45RO/CCR7/CD25/CD127/CD95/CD27 yielded naive, central memory, regulatory and stem-like memory CD4+ cells. All of the sorted populations showed purity greater than 95%. There are a few counts of this clone. What it binds is unknown. The same CDR3 is also encoded by other DNA sequences in this sample. The V gene lost 7 bases and the J gene lost 7 bases, with 11 bases spanning the gap. CDR3 length equals 12 residues. The germline gives CDR1 LNHDA, CDR2 SQIVND (reference sequence). Isolated RNA was reverse transcribed in full, so expressed TCRB transcripts were sequenced. The assay was immunoSEQ multiplex PCR, and TCRdb's table has in-frame clones only and misses some. The sample consists of roughly 300,000 clones, more than 13% of them appearing once.

The receptor's source is a man aged 30 to 39 with type 1 diabetes. The sequencing sample was made of naive CD4+ T cells from blood. The rearrangement uses TRBV19 and TRBJ1-5; D is undetermined. The DNA of the CDR3 is TGTGCCAGTACCGGGGTTGGCCAGCCCCAGCATTTT. This sequence encodes CASTGVGQPQHF.